Below, one T cell receptor (beta chain) is given with its context. The antigen is not known. V was pared by 3 bases and J by 2 bases, with 13 bases between. The V gene's germline CDR1 is SQVTM and CDR2 ANQGSEA. CDR3 size: 15 residues. This record comes from a study of T-cell reconstitution after alpha-beta-depleted transplantation in children. Findings of the study overall: By about two months after transplant, alpha-beta T cells reportedly arose from several hundred graft clones that had expanded. Among T cells one year after transplant, newly produced cells accounted for most counts and diversity. Surviving recipient cells, namely T cells and thymic progenitors, were the source of high day-60 TCRbeta diversity in some patients.

Molecular barcoding with unique molecular identifiers was used for the TCRbeta library. From the PCR reads, TCRdb called clonotypes with MiXCR, one entry per CDR3 protein. The table has about 470,000 distinct CDR3 sequences, about 45% seen once. The material sequenced was PBMCs, taken before TCRalphabeta/CD19-depleted stem cell transplant. This sequence originates from a girl aged 2-10 years with aplastic anemia, due to receive a stem cell transplant. The gene calls are TRBV29-1 and TRBJ2-2, with a possible D match to TRBD1 (5 bases). The CDR3 nucleotides read TGCAGCGTTGAGAAGGGGCAGGGTAACACCGGGGAGCTGTTTTTT. Its translation: CSVEKGQGNTGELFF.